This section outlines one T cell receptor beta chain sequence together with its context. No antigen is known for it. TCRdb reprocessed the 5' RACE reads via MiXCR and lists one record per CDR3 protein. Of just under 550,000 distinct CDR3 sequences listed, 12% are singletons. The V segment lost 6 bases and the J segment 4 bases; nucleotides outside the gene matches: 12. There are 17 residues in the CDR3. Germline-derived CDR1 and CDR2 are MRHNA and SNTAGT. The entry originates in a study of CD8 T cells in ankylosing spondylitis. Study-wide results and caveats: Blood of patients with ankylosing spondylitis appeared to be characterized by a TCR beta motif of about 8 highly homologous variants.

Sequencing was done on a sample of blood, either unsorted or a sorted T cell fraction (not recorded which). The chain uses TRBV6-4 and TRBJ2-3; TRBD2 matches 11 bases. This TCR came from a male donor with ankylosing spondylitis. The CDR3 DNA is TGTGCCAGCAGCGCCGGGACTAGCGGAGGGGAGGCAGATACGCAGTATTTT. It is translated as CASSAGTSGGEADTQYF.